This paragraph covers one TCR beta chain sequence. The antigen remains unidentified. CDR3 length: 14 amino acids. Germline loops: CDR1 MNHEY, CDR2 SMNVEV (reference sequence). V was pared by 5 bases and J by 0 bases, with 10 bases between. Measured with immunoSEQ multiplex PCR; TCRdb has only the in-frame clones, and not every one. The sample lists about 43,000 clones, about 95% occurring once. The sample comes from a study of graft-versus-host responses after intestinal transplantation. Study background: Tacrolimus and steroids were given for around 3 years to all recipients after anti-thymocyte globulin induction.

Study-level points and caveats: An association linked early post-transplant HvG declines with peak circulating GvH clone levels. Present in recipient marrow, GvH clones included some that appeared first in ileum or blood. Across patients carrying graft-donor T cell macrochimerism, allografts held high graft-versus-host to host-versus-graft clonal ratios.

The gene calls are TRBV27 and TRBJ1-1, with D unresolved. The sequence was collected from a human patient who received an intestinal transplant, so some T cells may come from the graft donor. The material was PBMCs, obtained approximately 350 days after intestinal transplant. Here the CDR3 DNA reads TGTGCCAGCAGTCGGACGGAAATGAACACTGAAGCTTTCTTT. This codes for CASSRTEMNTEAFF.